The 10 T cell receptor beta chains given below trace back to one sample, sequenced in a study of sequential checkpoint blockade in melanoma. Treatment: randomized to nivolumab then ipilimumab (arm A) or the reverse (arm B). The assay was immunoSEQ multiplex PCR, and TCRdb's table has in-frame clones only and misses some. The data hold 2,000 or so clones, with roughly 21% observed a single time. The sample was tumor tissue (inferred from file names), taken from a patient given nivolumab and ipilimumab in sequence. The receptors come from a human donor with melanoma.

This clone came up a few times. This sequence joins TRBV30 and TRBJ2-1; D call uncertain. The germline CDR1 and CDR2 sequences are GTSNPN and SVGIG (reference sequence). The germline V and J ends were trimmed by 1 base and 5 bases, with 9 bases remaining between them. This CDR3 comprises 13 residues. The CDR3 coding sequence is TGTGCCTGGAGTGGAGATGAGAACAATGAGCAGTTCTTC. Its translation: CAWSGDENNEQFF.

Relative to its sample, this clone is medium-sized. This sequence joins TRBV6-8 and TRBJ1-2, with D hard to call. Trimming pared 2 bases from V and 1 base from J, leaving 5 bases between. Germline V gene data show CDR1 as MNHGY and CDR2 as SAAAGT. CDR3 size: 13 residues. This CDR3 is CASSYGYNYGYTF. CDR3 sequence (DNA): TGTGCCAGCAGTTACGGATATAACTATGGCTACACCTTC.

This clone occurred a few times. The chain joins TRBV6-8 to TRBJ2-3; either TRBD1 or TRBD2 may fit D (6 bases each). Germline lookup yields CDR1 MNHGY and CDR2 SAAAGT. Trimming left V 5 bases short and J 4 bases short, with 10 bases between. CDR3 length: 13 residues. CDR3 region: CASSGGGPDTQYF. As DNA, the CDR3 is TGTGCCAGCAGTGGTGGGGGGCCAGATACGCAGTATTTT.

This clone is categorized as medium-sized. This sequence joins TRBV11-3 and TRBJ2-7; 8 nucleotides line up with TRBD2. Germline V lookup: CDR1 SGHNT, CDR2 YENEEA. This CDR3 region has 16 residues. V gave up 5 bases and J gave up 2 bases; unmatched junction bases: 11. CDR3 nucleotides: TGTGCCAGCAGCCAAGGGGCTAGCGGGTGGACCTACGAGCAGTACTTC. Amino acid sequence: CASSQGASGWTYEQYF.

Judged by abundance, this clone is medium-sized. The junction differs from germline at one of its ends, possibly a read error. The gene calls are TRBV6-8 and TRBJ2-3, with a possible D match to TRBD2 (5 bases). Per the germline V gene, CDR1 is MNHGY and CDR2 is SAAAGT. This CDR3 comprises 12 residues. This CDR3 reads CAISYSSVPQYF. For the CDR3, the DNA is TGTGCCATCAGTTACAGTAGCGTTCCGCAGTATTTT.

This clone is large within its sample. This chain connects TRBV12-2 to TRBJ2-3; the D call in the table, TRBD2, was not verified against the DNA. TRBV12-2 is assigned pseudogene status. The CDR3 is made up of 16 amino acids. CDR3 sequence (DNA): TGTGCCATATCGGGACTAGCGGGGGTTAGCACAGATACGCAGTATTTT. Translated: CAISGLAGVSTDTQYF.

This clone appeared a few times. The V gene is TRBV5-1, the J gene TRBJ1-4; no clear D gene. The CDR3 has 14 residues. Trimming pared 4 bases from V and 0 bases from J, leaving 7 bases between. CDR1 is SGHRS and CDR2 is YFSETQ in the germline V gene. As DNA, the CDR3 is TGCGCCAGCAGCCCCTATTCAACTAATGAAAAACTGTTTTTT. Protein: CASSPYSTNEKLFF.

This clone was observed many times. The rearrangement links TRBV11-3 to TRBJ1-1; D gene ambiguous. The CDR3 is made up of 14 amino acids. Trimming removed 1 base at V and 3 bases at J, with 9 bases between. Germline V CDR1 and CDR2: SGHNT, YENEEA. CDR3 DNA sequence: TGTGCCAGCAGCTTAGTCGGTCAGTACACTGAAGCTTTCTTT. It translates to CASSLVGQYTEAFF.

The rearrangement uses TRBV25-1 and TRBJ2-5; 8 bases line up with TRBD1. Germline V lookup: CDR1 MGHDK, CDR2 SYGVNS. This CDR3 comprises 15 residues. V lost 2 bases, J lost 5 bases, and 7 bases stayed unmatched. CDR3 DNA sequence: TGTGCCAGCAGTGAAGGGACAGGCTGGGGCGAGACCCAGTACTTC. This encodes CASSEGTGWGETQYF.

This chain uses TRBV19 with TRBJ2-2; a possible D gene is TRBD1 (5 bases). Germline CDR1 and CDR2: LNHDA and SQIVND (reference sequence). The CDR3 contains 14 residues. V shed 6 bases and J shed 1 base, with 9 bases lying between them. CDR3 sequence (DNA): TGTGCCAGTAGACTAACAGGGAACACCGGGGAGCTGTTTTTT. This codes for CASRLTGNTGELFF.